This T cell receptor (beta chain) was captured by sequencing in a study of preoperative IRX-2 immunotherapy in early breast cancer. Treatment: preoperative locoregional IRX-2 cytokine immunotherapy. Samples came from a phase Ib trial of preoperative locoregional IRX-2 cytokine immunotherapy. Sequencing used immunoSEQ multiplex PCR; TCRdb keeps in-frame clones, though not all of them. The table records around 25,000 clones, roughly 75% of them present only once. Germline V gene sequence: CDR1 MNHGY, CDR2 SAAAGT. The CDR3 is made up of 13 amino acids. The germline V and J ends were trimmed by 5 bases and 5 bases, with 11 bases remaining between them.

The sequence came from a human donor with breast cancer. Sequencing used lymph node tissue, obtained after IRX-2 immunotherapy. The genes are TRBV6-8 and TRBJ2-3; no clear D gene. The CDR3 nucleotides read TGTGCCAGCAGTACACCGACGCTAGATACGCAGTATTTT. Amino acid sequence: CASSTPTLDTQYF.